This T cell receptor (beta chain) is from a study of early T cells in non-severe SARS-CoV-2 infection. TCRdb redid the calling of the 5' RACE reads with MiXCR, one entry per CDR3 protein. The table has about 36,000 distinct CDR3 sequences, 6% to 7.5% seen once. Trimming shortened V by 3 bases and J by 4 bases, and 10 bases separated the two germline ends. The CDR3 runs to 12 residues. The germline V gene encodes CDR1 DFQATT and CDR2 SNEGSKA (reference sequence). Sample: whole blood, taken at baseline. The receptor was isolated from an adult who was a healthcare worker with PCR-confirmed SARS-CoV-2 infection or an uninfected control (not recorded which). This chain connects TRBV20-1 to TRBJ2-7; TRBD1 might be the D (6 bases). This CDR3 is CSASPQGYEQYF. The CDR3 coding sequence is TGCAGTGCTAGTCCCCAGGGGTACGAGCAGTACTTC.